This T cell receptor (beta chain) was sequenced for a study of CD8 T cells in ankylosing spondylitis. TCRdb called the 5' RACE reads again in MiXCR, with one record for every CDR3 protein. This sample has about 840,000 distinct CDR3 sequences; 12% occur once, and the top ten carry about 0.49%. Germline assignment: CDR1 DFQATT and CDR2 SNEGSKA (reference sequence). The CDR3 covers 12 residues. This clonotype was counted ten times or more. Its antigen remains unknown. Findings of the study overall: A TCR beta motif made of several highly homologous variants seemed typical of ankylosing spondylitis blood.

Sequences were obtained from blood, either unsorted or a sorted T cell fraction (not recorded which). This receptor was obtained from a male donor with ankylosing spondylitis. The rearrangement uses TRBV20-1 and TRBJ2-3; D may be TRBD2 (5 bases). In DNA form, the CDR3 reads TGCAGCCCCGGGGTCAGCACAGATACGCAGTATTTT. This translates into CSPGVSTDTQYF.